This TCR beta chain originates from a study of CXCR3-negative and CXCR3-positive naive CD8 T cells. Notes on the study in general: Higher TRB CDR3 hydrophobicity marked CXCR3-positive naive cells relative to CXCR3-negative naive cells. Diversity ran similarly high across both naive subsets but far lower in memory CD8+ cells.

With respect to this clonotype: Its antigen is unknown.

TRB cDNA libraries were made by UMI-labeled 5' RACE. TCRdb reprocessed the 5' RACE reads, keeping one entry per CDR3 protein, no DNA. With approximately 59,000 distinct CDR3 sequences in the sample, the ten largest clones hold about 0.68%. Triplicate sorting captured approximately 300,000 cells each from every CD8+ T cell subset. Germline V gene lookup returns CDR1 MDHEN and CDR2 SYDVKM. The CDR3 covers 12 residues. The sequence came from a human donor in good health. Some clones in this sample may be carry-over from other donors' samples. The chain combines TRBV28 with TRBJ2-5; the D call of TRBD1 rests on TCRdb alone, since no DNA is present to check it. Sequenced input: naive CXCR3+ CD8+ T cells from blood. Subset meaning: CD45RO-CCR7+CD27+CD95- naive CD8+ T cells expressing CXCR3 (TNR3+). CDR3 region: CASTFTGNEQFF.